A selection of T cell receptor beta chains follows, all from one sample in a study of cytomegalovirus exposure and HLA in healthy donors. The repertoire was sequenced with immunoSEQ multiplex PCR; TCRdb's copy has only in-frame clones and lacks some. The data contain approximately 100,000 clones, roughly 60% of them singletons. Sample: PBMCs. The receptors stem from a human donor in good health. Each CDR3 is given with its conserved first and last residue. A D gene is named only where the DNA matches it firmly. Expanded clones get a size class; other rows say once, few or many, or leave the size out.

cdr3_length | j_call | v_call | clone_size | d_call | cdr3_aa | cdr3_nt
15 | TRBJ2-2 | TRBV10-3 | once | TRBD1 | CAISGQGGNTGELFF | TGTGCCATCAGCGGACAGGGTGGTAACACCGGGGAGCTGTTTTTT
15 | TRBJ1-2 | TRBV13 | - | - | CASSPGGHKNAGYTF | TGTGCCAGCAGCCCTGGGGGACACAAAAATGCAGGCTACACCTTC
13 | TRBJ2-3 | TRBV5-6 | - | TRBD1 | CASSLQGADTQYF | TGTGCCAGCAGCTTACAGGGGGCAGATACGCAGTATTTT
13 | TRBJ2-5 | TRBV10-3 | few | - | CAISDPREETQYF | TGTGCCATCAGTGATCCCAGGGAAGAGACCCAGTACTTC
12 | TRBJ2-3 | TRBV29-1 | - | - | CSVPAFPDTQYF | TGCAGCGTACCAGCGTTCCCAGATACGCAGTATTTT
13 | TRBJ1-1 | TRBV2 | - | - | CASSEQGNTEAFF | TGTGCCAGCAGTGAGCAGGGGAACACTGAAGCTTTCTTT
13 | TRBJ2-1 | TRBV29-1 | few | TRBD2 | CSVTSGGPNEQFF | TGCAGCGTTACTAGCGGGGGCCCAAATGAGCAGTTCTTC
14 | TRBJ2-5 | TRBV5-1 | - | TRBD1 | CASSSDRAQETQYF | TGCGCCAGCAGCTCGGACAGGGCGCAAGAGACCCAGTACTTC
14 | TRBJ1-4 | TRBV28 | - | TRBD1 | CASRTTGGNEKLFF | TGTGCCAGCAGAACGACAGGGGGCAATGAAAAACTGTTTTTT
17 | TRBJ2-3 | TRBV10-3 | - | TRBD2 | CAISEGLAGIPTDTQYF | TGTGCCATCAGTGAGGGACTAGCGGGGATTCCCACAGATACGCAGTATTTT
15 | TRBJ1-1 | TRBV7-3 | few | - | CASSLVRGGDTEAFF | TGTGCCAGCAGCTTAGTGAGGGGAGGCGACACTGAAGCTTTCTTT
14 | TRBJ2-2 | TRBV2 | - | - | CASSETTRTGELFF | TGTGCCAGCAGTGAGACAACCAGGACCGGGGAGCTGTTTTTT
15 | TRBJ1-1 | TRBV7-9 | - | TRBD1 | CASSLGRTGNTEAFF | TGTGCCAGCAGCTTAGGAAGGACAGGTAACACTGAAGCTTTCTTT
19 | TRBJ2-4 | TRBV4-1 | - | TRBD2 | CASSQGLAGDLVTKNIQYF | TGCGCCAGCAGCCAGGGACTAGCGGGGGACCTCGTGACCAAAAACATTCAGTACTTC
15 | TRBJ2-1 | TRBV19 | - | TRBD1 | CASSISQGANNEQFF | TGTGCCAGTAGTATTTCCCAGGGGGCTAACAATGAGCAGTTCTTC
18 | TRBJ2-6 | TRBV5-1 | - | TRBD1 | CASSLVQGAVTGANVLTF | TGCGCCAGCAGCTTGGTACAGGGGGCAGTTACTGGGGCCAACGTCCTGACTTTC
16 | TRBJ2-7 | TRBV4-2 | - | TRBD2 | CASSQEGLLSGGEQYF | TGTGCCAGCAGCCAAGAAGGGCTCCTTAGCGGGGGCGAGCAGTACTTC
15 | TRBJ2-4 | TRBV30 | once | TRBD1 | CAWSADRGPENIQYF | TGTGCCTGGAGTGCGGACAGGGGGCCCGAAAACATTCAGTACTTC
12 | TRBJ1-1 | TRBV27 | - | - | CASRGISAEAFF | TGTGCCAGCAGGGGGATTAGCGCTGAAGCTTTCTTT
14 | TRBJ2-1 | TRBV5-4 | - | - | CASSGGGIANEQFF | TGTGCCAGCAGTGGCGGGGGCATTGCTAATGAGCAGTTCTTC
16 | TRBJ1-4 | TRBV2 | - | TRBD1 | CASSGTTGQVREKLFF | TGTGCCAGCAGTGGAACGACGGGACAGGTCAGGGAAAAACTGTTTTTT
11 | TRBJ2-7 | TRBV20-1 | few | - | CTASAGYEQYF | TGCACCGCGTCGGCGGGGTACGAGCAGTACTTC
16 | TRBJ2-1 | TRBV5-1 | few | TRBD2 | CASNALAGGTYNEQFF | TGCGCCAGCAACGCACTAGCGGGGGGGACCTACAATGAGCAGTTCTTC
14 | TRBJ2-2 | TRBV6-4 | - | TRBD2 | CASAASGNTGELFF | TGTGCCAGCGCTGCTAGCGGAAACACCGGGGAGCTGTTTTTT
14 | TRBJ1-3 | TRBV5-4 | - | - | CASSLDRAGNTIYF | TGTGCCAGCAGCTTGGACAGGGCTGGAAACACCATATATTTT
15 | TRBJ1-1 | TRBV5-1 | few | TRBD1 | CASSLSATGSTEAFF | TGCGCCAGCAGCTTGAGCGCGACAGGGTCCACTGAAGCTTTCTTT